The 8 T cell receptor beta chains listed next were all sequenced from one sample in a study of graft-versus-host responses after intestinal transplantation. These receptors lack a known antigen. Measured with immunoSEQ multiplex PCR; TCRdb has only the in-frame clones, and not every one. The table records 90,000 to 130,000 clones, approximately 92% of them present only once. The sequenced sample was unstimulated CD8+ T cells sorted from spleen or lymph node cells, obtained before intestinal transplant. The origin of the receptors is a human donor who received an intestinal transplant.

This chain uses TRBV19 with TRBJ2-3; D might be TRBD2 (5 bases). CDR1 and CDR2 from the germline V gene are LNHDA and SQIVND (reference sequence). Trimming pared 1 base from V and 0 bases from J, leaving 8 bases between. This CDR3 has 15 amino acids. In DNA form, the CDR3 reads TGTGCCAGTAGTATAGGTGGGAGCAGCACAGATACGCAGTATTTT. This translates into CASSIGGSSTDTQYF.

About this clone itself: One end of the junction varies from germline; a read error may be responsible. The chain couples TRBV6-1 to TRBJ1-1, with D possibly matching TRBD1 (5 bases). Germline loops: CDR1 MNHNS, CDR2 SASEGT. The CDR3 runs 15 residues. This chain's CDR3 is CASREVKTVNTEAFF. In nucleotides, the CDR3 is TGTGCCAGCAGGGAAGTAAAGACAGTGAACACTGAAGCTTTCTTT.

The chain uses TRBV5-1 and TRBJ1-1; 9 bases align to TRBD1. V lost 4 bases, J lost 1 base, and 5 bases stayed unmatched. The CDR3 is made up of 15 amino acids. The germline V gene has CDR1 SGHRS and CDR2 YFSETQ. CDR3 in amino acids: CASSEGTGTNTEAFF. The CDR3, as DNA: TGCGCCAGCAGCGAAGGGACAGGGACGAACACTGAAGCTTTCTTT. Supplemented by reference TRBV5-1 and TRBJ1-1, the full variable domain reads KAGVTQTPRYLIKTRGQQVTLSCSPISGHRSVSWYQQTPGQGLQFLFEYFSETQRNKGNFPGRFSGRQFSNSRSEMNVSTLELGDSALYLCASSEGTGTNTEAFFGQGTRLTVV.

The chain uses TRBV19 and TRBJ2-1, with TRBD2 matching over 11 bases. Looked up from germline, CDR1 is LNHDA and CDR2 is SQIVND (reference sequence). The V and J ends lost 3 bases and 10 bases, in that order; junction bases with no gene match: 11. The CDR3 consists of 16 residues. Here the CDR3 DNA reads TGTGCCAGTAGTATGTATTACCTAGCGGGAGGAGAGGAGCAGTTCTTC. Translation gives CASSMYYLAGGEEQFF.

The V gene is TRBV23-1, the J gene TRBJ1-5; D is ambiguous. TRBV23-1 belongs to the ORF category, with a function that is uncertain. The CDR3 extends over 19 amino acids. Between the trimmed V and J ends, which lost 2 bases and 8 bases, there was a span of 28 bases. CDR3 sequence: CASSQSFKSLAWHLEPQHF. The CDR3 nucleotides are TGCGCCAGCAGTCAAAGTTTCAAAAGCCTGGCCTGGCATTTGGAGCCCCAGCATTTT.

The genes are TRBV6-1 and TRBJ2-7; D could derive from TRBD1 or TRBD2 (5 bases each). The CDR3 extends over 14 amino acids. The ends were cut back, 5 bases at V and 5 bases at J, with 16 bases in the middle. Germline V CDR1 and CDR2: MNHNS, SASEGT. The CDR3 sequence: CASSQGVGRDEQYF. CDR3 sequence (DNA): TGTGCCAGCAGTCAAGGGGTGGGACGCGACGAGCAGTACTTC.

The chain combines TRBV9 with TRBJ1-5, with 7 positions matching TRBD1. The CDR3 consists of 15 residues. Germline CDR1 SGDLS, CDR2 YYNGEE. V gave up 4 bases and J gave up 7 bases; unmatched junction bases: 11. CDR3 coding DNA: TGTGCCAGCAGCAAAACAGGGGTCCCTGGCCAGCCCCAGCATTTT. Its translation is CASSKTGVPGQPQHF.

The chain couples TRBV11-1 to TRBJ2-7; D is unclear. Germline CDR1 reads SGHAT; CDR2 reads FQDESV (reference sequence). V shed 1 base and J shed 0 bases, with 10 bases lying between them. The length of the CDR3 is 15 residues. The DNA of the CDR3 is TGTGCCAGCAGCTTAGGGGGTAGGAGCTCCTACGAGCAGTACTTC. Its protein product is CASSLGGRSSYEQYF.